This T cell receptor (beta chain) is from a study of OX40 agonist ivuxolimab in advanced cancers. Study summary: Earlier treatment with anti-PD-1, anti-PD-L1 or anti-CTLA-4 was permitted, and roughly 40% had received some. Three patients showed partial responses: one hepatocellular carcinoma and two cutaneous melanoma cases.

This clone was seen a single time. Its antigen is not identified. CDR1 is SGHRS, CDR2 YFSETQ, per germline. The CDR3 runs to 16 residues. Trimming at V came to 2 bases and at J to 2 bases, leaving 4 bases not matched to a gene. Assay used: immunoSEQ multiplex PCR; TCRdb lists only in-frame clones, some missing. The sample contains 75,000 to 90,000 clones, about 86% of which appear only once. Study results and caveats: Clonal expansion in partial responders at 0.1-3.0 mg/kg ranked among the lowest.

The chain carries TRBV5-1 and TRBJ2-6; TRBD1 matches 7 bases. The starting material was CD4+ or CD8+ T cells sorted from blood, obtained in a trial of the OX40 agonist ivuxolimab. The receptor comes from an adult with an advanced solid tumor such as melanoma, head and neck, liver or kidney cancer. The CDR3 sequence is CASSLTGVTGANVLTF. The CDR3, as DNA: TGCGCCAGCAGCTTAACAGGGGTAACTGGGGCCAACGTCCTGACTTTC.